Shown below are 3 T cell receptor beta chains from a single sample sequenced in a study of shared clonotypes between healthy human individuals. Assay: immunoSEQ multiplex PCR; the TCRdb copy retains only in-frame clones and omits some. The sample contains 1,400,000 or so clones, about 98.5% of which appear only once. Sample: naive CD4+ T cells sorted from blood. Described subset: CD45RA+ positively selected. All receptors come from a young man in good health.

The J gene is TRBJ2-1, the V gene TRBV11-2; D gene uncertain. CDR3 size: 13 residues. Deletions cut 4 bases from V and 3 bases from J, with 7 bases between. In germline, CDR1 is SGHAT, CDR2 FQNNGV. CDR3 protein: CASSYTDYNEQFF. The CDR3 DNA reads as TGTGCCAGCAGCTATACGGACTACAATGAGCAGTTCTTC. The variable domain in full, with the rest retrieved from reference TRBV11-2 and TRBJ2-1, is EAGVAQSPRYKIIEKRQSVAFWCNPISGHATLYWYQQILGQGPKLLIQFQNNGVVDDSQLPKDRFSAERLKGVDSTLKIQPAKLEDSAVYLCASSYTDYNEQFFGPGTRLTVL.

V is TRBV5-5 and J is TRBJ2-7, with a possible D match to TRBD2 (5 bases). This CDR3 comprises 13 residues. Germline CDR1 and CDR2: SGHKS and YYEKEE (reference sequence). The V end was cut by 4 bases, the J end by 1 base, with 9 bases between. CDR3 amino acids: CASSGLRSYEQYF. CDR3 DNA sequence: TGTGCCAGCAGCGGACTCAGGTCCTACGAGCAGTACTTC.

This clone showed up just once. This sequence joins TRBV7-9 and TRBJ2-5; 8 nucleotides agree with TRBD1. The CDR3 is made up of 16 amino acids. Germline-derived CDR1 and CDR2 are SEHNR and FQNEAQ (reference sequence). The V and J ends lost 5 bases and 3 bases, in that order; junction bases with no gene match: 11. The CDR3 DNA reads as TGTGCCAGCAGCAAACAGCGACAGGGGAGTAAAGAGACCCAGTACTTC. Protein product: CASSKQRQGSKETQYF.